The 27 T cell receptor beta chains presented below share a single source sample, sequenced in a study of control samples from healthy donors and cancer patients. Assay used: immunoSEQ multiplex PCR; TCRdb lists only in-frame clones, some missing. Here the sample spans 95,000 to 150,000 clones, approximately 90% being singletons. Sequencing was carried out using blood. These receptors were obtained from a young woman in good health.

V and J are TRBV28 and TRBJ2-2; no reliable D call. With 5 bases removed from V and 6 bases from J, the gap between germline ends came to 10 bases. CDR3 length: 13 residues. From germline, CDR1 is MDHEN and CDR2 SYDVKM. The CDR3 region has the DNA TGTGCCAGCAGTCCCACTCTGGCCGGGGAGCTGTTTTTT. The encoded protein is CASSPTLAGELFF.

The chain links TRBV19 to TRBJ2-1; 11 nucleotides line up with TRBD2. V dropped 1 base and J dropped 8; count of bases not matched to a gene: 7. The germline CDR1 and CDR2 sequences are LNHDA and SQIVND (reference sequence). There are 16 residues in the CDR3. For the CDR3, the DNA is TGTGCCAGTAGTATAGTTGTCTGGACTAGCGGGTATGAGCAGTTCTTC. Translation: CASSIVVWTSGYEQFF.

This rearrangement joins TRBV25-1 to TRBJ2-3, with D uncertain. The CDR3 has 15 amino acids. The V end lost 6 bases, the J end lost 4 bases, and 17 bases lay between the germline ends. Germline lookup yields CDR1 MGHDK and CDR2 SYGVNS. The CDR3 loop reads CASSASTGPADTQYF. CDR3 sequence (DNA): TGTGCCAGCAGCGCTTCGACCGGACCCGCAGATACGCAGTATTTT.

CDR3 loop: CASSRGLFLERNTGELFF. DNA for the CDR3: TGTGCCAGCTCACGGGGACTGTTTCTGGAACGAAACACCGGGGAGCTGTTTTTT. The chain links TRBV18 to TRBJ2-2; TRBD2 is a possible D gene (6 bases). Germline CDR1 KGHSH, CDR2 LQKENI. V gave up 4 bases and J gave up 2 bases, with 20 bases separating them. This CDR3 has 18 amino acids. The full variable domain, with the rest looked up from reference TRBV18 and TRBJ2-2, is NAGVMQNPRHLVRRRGQEARLRCSPMKGHSHVYWYRQLPEEGLKFMVYLQKENIIDESGMPKERFSAEFPKEGPSILRIQQVVRGDSAAYFCASSRGLFLERNTGELFFGEGSRLTVL.

The V and J genes are TRBV14 and TRBJ2-7; possibly TRBD1 or TRBD2 for D (5 bases each). With 3 bases removed from V and 2 bases from J, the gap between germline ends came to 14 bases. The CDR3 sequence is 15 residues long. Per the germline V gene, CDR1 is SGHDN and CDR2 is FVKESK. The CDR3 nucleotides are TGTGCCAGCAGCCAGGTGGACGGGGCTCCCTACGAGCAGTACTTC. The encoded protein is CASSQVDGAPYEQYF.

The rearrangement joins TRBV28 to TRBJ2-7, with unresolved D. The CDR3 is 11 amino acids. V was shortened by 5 bases and J by 3 bases, with 5 bases between the two germline ends. CDR1 is MDHEN, CDR2 SYDVKM, per germline. CDR3 protein: CASSRNYEQYF. The CDR3 DNA follows: TGTGCCAGCAGTCGCAACTACGAGCAGTACTTC.

V and J are TRBV9 and TRBJ2-3; D ambiguous. V was pared by 0 bases and J by 2 bases, with 10 bases between. The CDR3 runs 15 residues. Germline CDR1 reads SGDLS; CDR2 reads YYNGEE. This CDR3 reads CASSVGSHITDTQYF. CDR3 coding DNA: TGTGCCAGCAGCGTAGGTAGTCATATCACAGATACGCAGTATTTT.

The rearrangement uses TRBV24-1 and TRBJ2-7, with TRBD1 matching 9 bases. V was pared by 4 bases and J by 7 bases, with 7 bases of the junction left unmatched. There are 14 residues in the CDR3. Germline V lookup: CDR1 KGHDR, CDR2 SFDVKD. The CDR3 loop reads CATSDPGGQGEQYF. Here the CDR3 DNA reads TGTGCCACCAGTGACCCTGGGGGACAGGGTGAGCAGTACTTC.

This chain links TRBV7-9 with TRBJ1-4; TRBD1 agrees at 9 bases. The CDR3 consists of 17 residues. The germline V gene encodes CDR1 SEHNR and CDR2 FQNEAQ (reference sequence). V shed 5 bases, J shed 4 bases, and the junction held 11 bases outside the gene matches. Here the CDR3 DNA reads TGTGCCAGCAGCCGACAGGGGGTGAGACCGGGTAATGAAAAACTGTTTTTT. It is translated as CASSRQGVRPGNEKLFF.

The chain is built from TRBV5-6 and TRBJ2-3; D is unresolved. This CDR3 contains 12 residues. Trimming removed 0 bases at V and 6 bases at J, with 5 bases between. Germline CDR1 SGHDT, CDR2 YYEEEE. DNA for the CDR3: TGTGCCAGCAGCTTGGGGTCGGATACGCAGTATTTT. This codes for CASSLGSDTQYF. Complete variable domain (other parts from reference TRBV5-6 and TRBJ2-3): DAGVTQSPTHLIKTRGQQVTLRCSPKSGHDTVSWYQQALGQGPQFIFQYYEEEERQRGNFPDRFSGHQFPNYSSELNVNALLLGDSALYLCASSLGSDTQYFGPGTRLTVL.

V and J are TRBV7-2 and TRBJ1-3, with a tentative D call TRBD1 (6 bases). CDR1 is SGHTA, CDR2 FQGNSA, per germline. Trimming shortened V by 0 bases and J by 4 bases, and 16 bases separated the two germline ends. The CDR3 extends over 17 amino acids. The CDR3 here is CASSLAFTGFKGNTIYF. Written as DNA, the CDR3 is TGTGCCAGCAGCTTAGCCTTTACAGGGTTTAAAGGAAACACCATATATTTT.

V is TRBV5-6 and J is TRBJ2-3; 11 bases are a match to TRBD2. V gave up 4 bases and J gave up 1 base; unmatched junction bases: 5. Germline V lookup: CDR1 SGHDT, CDR2 YYEEEE. The CDR3 is 16 amino acids. The CDR3: CASSPMTSGGTDTQYF. CDR3 DNA: TGTGCCAGCAGCCCCATGACTAGCGGGGGCACAGATACGCAGTATTTT.

The chain carries TRBV28 and TRBJ1-2; unclear D gene. CDR3 size: 13 residues. CDR1 MDHEN and CDR2 SYDVKM come from the germline V gene. V was shortened by 7 bases and J by 4 bases, with 13 bases between the two germline ends. CDR3 nucleotides: TGTGCCAGCACGTCACCGGGGATCTATGGCTACACCTTC. This sequence encodes CASTSPGIYGYTF.

J is TRBJ1-1 and V is TRBV28; perhaps TRBD1 as D (6 bases). CDR1 and CDR2 (germline): MDHEN, SYDVKM. Trimming pared 5 bases from V and 3 bases from J, leaving 16 bases between. The CDR3 spans 15 residues. The CDR3 sequence: CASSHRVLWDTEAFF. The CDR3 DNA reads TGTGCCAGCAGTCACAGGGTGTTGTGGGACACTGAAGCTTTCTTT.

The CDR3 sequence: CASSYSRGRIEAFF. As DNA, the CDR3 is TGTGCCAGCAGTTACTCCAGGGGGCGGATAGAAGCTTTCTTT. The V and J genes are TRBV6-5 and TRBJ1-1; 8 bases are a match to TRBD1. Germline CDR1 reads MNHEY; CDR2 reads SVGAGI. This CDR3 contains 14 residues. Trimming took 0 bases from V and 8 from J; bases not matched to a gene: 5.

The DNA of the CDR3 is TGCGCCAGCAGCTTAGGTGGGGCTGACTATGGCTACACCTTC. Protein: CASSLGGADYGYTF. The chain has TRBV5-1 and TRBJ1-2; D possibly corresponds to TRBD1 (5 bases). Trimming took 2 bases from V and 3 from J, leaving 11 bases between them. Germline V gene sequence: CDR1 SGHRS, CDR2 YFSETQ. This CDR3 spans 14 amino acids. The full variable domain, completed using reference TRBV5-1 and TRBJ1-2, is KAGVTQTPRYLIKTRGQQVTLSCSPISGHRSVSWYQQTPGQGLQFLFEYFSETQRNKGNFPGRFSGRQFSNSRSEMNVSTLELGDSALYLCASSLGGADYGYTFGSGTRLTVV.

This clone was found a few times. The chain has TRBV4-1 and TRBJ2-6, with D perhaps TRBD1 (5 bases). CDR1 and CDR2 from the germline V gene are MGHRA and YSYEKL. The CDR3 has 17 residues. V was clipped by 1 base and J by 0 bases, with 10 bases between them. The CDR3 loop reads CASSQGGGNSGANVLTF. Here the CDR3 DNA reads TGCGCCAGCAGCCAAGGGGGCGGTAACTCTGGGGCCAACGTCCTGACTTTC.

This clone was observed a few times. The rearrangement links TRBV4-3 to TRBJ1-3, with D perhaps matching TRBD1 (5 bases). The CDR3 is 12 amino acids. Trimming removed 4 bases from V and 4 bases from J, with 5 bases in between. Germline loops: CDR1 LGHNA, CDR2 YSLEER. CDR3 sequence: CASSRGGNTIYF. CDR3 DNA sequence: TGCGCCAGCAGCCGGGGGGGAAACACCATATATTTT.

This chain connects TRBV7-9 to TRBJ1-2; no firm D call. Germline-derived CDR1 and CDR2 are SEHNR and FQNEAQ (reference sequence). V shed 1 base and J shed 2 bases, with 14 bases lying between them. The CDR3 has 16 amino acids. The CDR3 nucleotides are TGTGCCAGCAGCTTAGAGCAAGGAGGGCTCAACTATGGCTACACCTTC. This encodes CASSLEQGGLNYGYTF.

The V gene is TRBV4-3, the J gene TRBJ2-2; D unresolved. This CDR3 comprises 16 residues. Looked up from germline, CDR1 is LGHNA and CDR2 is YSLEER. V shed 0 bases and J shed 1 base, with 9 bases lying between them. The DNA for the CDR3 is TGCGCCAGCAGCCAAGATCCCAGTGGGAACACCGGGGAGCTGTTTTTT. Protein: CASSQDPSGNTGELFF.

The V gene is TRBV20-1, the J gene TRBJ1-4; D gene unclear. This CDR3 has 13 residues. With 3 bases removed from V and 7 bases from J, the gap between germline ends came to 12 bases. Germline CDR1 reads DFQATT; CDR2 reads SNEGSKA (reference sequence). Here the CDR3 reads CSASTASVEKLFF. The DNA of the CDR3 is TGCAGTGCTAGTACGGCGTCCGTTGAAAAACTGTTTTTT.

This clone was found once. This chain joins TRBV7-9 and TRBJ2-3, with D perhaps TRBD2 (6 bases). Germline values: CDR1 SEHNR, CDR2 FQNEAQ (reference sequence). The CDR3 has 14 amino acids. Trimming removed 1 base at V and 2 bases at J, with 7 bases between. The CDR3 sequence: CASSLGGDTDTQYF. Written as DNA, the CDR3 is TGTGCCAGCAGCTTAGGGGGGGACACAGATACGCAGTATTTT.

This CDR3 reads CASSHGLAGGIYEQFF. The CDR3 region has the DNA TGTGCCAGCAGCCATGGACTAGCGGGGGGTATATATGAGCAGTTCTTC. The chain has TRBV7-8 and TRBJ2-1, with 14 bases aligning to TRBD2. This CDR3 region has 16 residues. Looked up from germline, CDR1 is SGHVS and CDR2 is FQNEAQ. The V segment lost 5 bases and the J segment 8 bases; nucleotides outside the gene matches: 8.

About this clone: The same CDR3 arises from other DNA sequences in this sample as well. V gene TRBV7-2 combines with J gene TRBJ1-2; no clear D. The V gene lost 1 base and the J gene lost 5 bases, with 8 bases spanning the gap. CDR3 length equals 13 residues. In germline, CDR1 is SGHTA, CDR2 FQGNSA. The CDR3 spells CASSLGQGYGYTF. DNA of the CDR3: TGTGCCAGCAGCTTAGGCCAAGGATATGGCTACACCTTC.

The chain has TRBV5-1 and TRBJ1-1; D call uncertain. V was shortened by 3 bases and J by 10 bases, with 19 bases between the two germline ends. The CDR3 has 14 residues. Germline values: CDR1 SGHRS, CDR2 YFSETQ. CDR3 protein: CASSSEPGTPTAFF. The CDR3 region has the DNA TGCGCCAGCAGCTCGGAACCCGGTACGCCGACAGCTTTCTTT.

This chain connects TRBV7-2 to TRBJ1-6; D gene unclear. CDR3 length equals 12 residues. V lost 8 bases and J 3 bases, leaving 5 bases between the germline ends. CDR1 is SGHTA and CDR2 is FQGNSA in the germline V gene. CDR3: CASLLYNSPLHF. CDR3 nucleotides: TGTGCCAGCCTCCTCTATAATTCACCCCTCCACTTT.

The chain links TRBV5-5 to TRBJ2-1; no clear D. Germline-derived CDR1 and CDR2 are SGHKS and YYEKEE (reference sequence). V was cut by 2 bases and J by 8 bases, with 8 bases left in between. The CDR3 runs 12 residues. CDR3 DNA sequence: TGTGCCAGCAGCTTTATAGGCGATGAGCAGTTCTTC. Its translation is CASSFIGDEQFF.